These T cell receptor beta chains were read from a single sample in a study of human T cells and chemical hapten exposure. Each CDR3 protein is one row after TCRdb ran MiXCR on the RACE reads. The sample holds around 69,000 distinct CDR3 sequences, 8.5% seen once. The specimen was whole blood, collected in connection with sensitization to the hapten diphenylcyclopropenone (DPC). The receptors originated from a woman aged 50 to 65 with alopecia areata. Some clones in this sample may be carry-over from other donors' samples. Each CDR3 is given with its conserved first and last residue. Fields, in order: V gene, clone size, CDR3 length, CDR3 protein. Only part of the rows carry a size: once, few, many, or a class if the clone is expanded.

V gene: TRBV6-5
clone size: many
CDR3 length: 13
CDR3 protein: CASSPGLQGKLFF

V gene: TRBV12-3/TRBV12-4
clone size: many
CDR3 length: 12
CDR3 protein: CASSSQGSPLHF

V gene: TRBV5-4
clone size: -
CDR3 length: 14
CDR3 protein: CASSLIGRGSGYTF

V gene: TRBV27
clone size: few
CDR3 length: 13
CDR3 protein: CASSNRGNQPQHF

V gene: TRBV20-1
clone size: -
CDR3 length: 13
CDR3 protein: CSASTGGQETQYF

V gene: TRBV5-1
clone size: few
CDR3 length: 14
CDR3 protein: CASSRTGRTDTQYF

V gene: TRBV6-5
clone size: few
CDR3 length: 16
CDR3 protein: CASSYRGGAGTDTQYF

V gene: TRBV12-5
clone size: many
CDR3 length: 15
CDR3 protein: CASGLVRGTGSPQHF

V gene: TRBV11-2
clone size: many
CDR3 length: 15
CDR3 protein: CASSYSGGSTDTQYF

V gene: TRBV27
clone size: few
CDR3 length: 11
CDR3 protein: CASRRRETQYF

V gene: TRBV5-6
clone size: few
CDR3 length: 14
CDR3 protein: CASSLATGVDGYTF

V gene: TRBV28
clone size: few
CDR3 length: 13
CDR3 protein: CASRLGTVFEAFF

V gene: TRBV29-1
clone size: few
CDR3 length: 12
CDR3 protein: CSVLGREDGYTF

V gene: TRBV6-5
clone size: few
CDR3 length: 14
CDR3 protein: CASSYSPTVVGYTF

V gene: TRBV28
clone size: few
CDR3 length: 14
CDR3 protein: CASSFGTSGNEQFF

V gene: TRBV12-5
clone size: many
CDR3 length: 13
CDR3 protein: CASGLVRDQPQHF

V gene: TRBV3-1
clone size: few
CDR3 length: 16
CDR3 protein: CASSQDMTEPYNEQFF

V gene: TRBV4-3
clone size: many
CDR3 length: 18
CDR3 protein: CASSLGLVAGGQGNEQFF

V gene: TRBV28
clone size: many
CDR3 length: 13
CDR3 protein: CASSTTGGGEQYF

V gene: TRBV7-6
clone size: few
CDR3 length: 15
CDR3 protein: CASTAGGRERREQFF

V gene: TRBV6-6
clone size: -
CDR3 length: 11
CDR3 protein: CAVRGAHEQYF

V gene: TRBV29-1
clone size: many
CDR3 length: 15
CDR3 protein: CSVEGGDRGATEAFF

V gene: TRBV10-3
clone size: -
CDR3 length: 15
CDR3 protein: CAISVGPDFQETQYF

V gene: TRBV20-1
clone size: many
CDR3 length: 8
CDR3 protein: CSALDAFF

V gene: TRBV9
clone size: -
CDR3 length: 14
CDR3 protein: CASSPQGAVDTQYF

V gene: TRBV7-2
clone size: few
CDR3 length: 12
CDR3 protein: CASSPFGGIQYF

V gene: TRBV7-2
clone size: -
CDR3 length: 12
CDR3 protein: CASSEDRYEQYF

V gene: TRBV7-2
clone size: many
CDR3 length: 16
CDR3 protein: CASSSPDRGLYQPQHF

V gene: TRBV20-1
clone size: many
CDR3 length: 13
CDR3 protein: CSARDPMNTEAFF

V gene: TRBV3-1
clone size: few
CDR3 length: 17
CDR3 protein: CASSQAPGLAATDTQYF

V gene: TRBV27
clone size: -
CDR3 length: 11
CDR3 protein: CASSHKETQYF

V gene: TRBV7-2
clone size: few
CDR3 length: 16
CDR3 protein: CASSLGSQGATDTQYF

V gene: TRBV28
clone size: -
CDR3 length: 17
CDR3 protein: CASSLTRTSGKEDEQFF

V gene: TRBV7-2
clone size: few
CDR3 length: 16
CDR3 protein: CASSLGASGTSYEQYF

V gene: TRBV5-6
clone size: -
CDR3 length: 12
CDR3 protein: CASSRRGNEQFF

V gene: TRBV12-3/TRBV12-4
clone size: many
CDR3 length: 13
CDR3 protein: CASSFLANYGYTF

V gene: TRBV6-1
clone size: few
CDR3 length: 13
CDR3 protein: CATLRDRNQPQHF

V gene: TRBV7-2
clone size: -
CDR3 length: 15
CDR3 protein: CASSWGTRGADTQYF

V gene: TRBV7-2
clone size: few
CDR3 length: 14
CDR3 protein: CASSSSTRGQPQHF